This T cell receptor beta chain originates from a study of T cell repertoires in cytomegalovirus infection. About the study: Carrying CMV and the relevant HLA type showed in public TCR beta signatures. Study-wide findings and caveats: Summed frequency of public TCR beta families distinguished CMV carriers with the relevant HLA. The ex vivo response showed dominance by HLA-C-restricted CMV-specific TCR beta clonotypes.

Germline assignment: CDR1 SGHAT and CDR2 FQNNGV. The ends were cut back, 2 bases at V and 2 bases at J, with 13 bases in the middle. The CDR3 covers 16 residues. TCRdb fed the reads into MiXCR, producing one record per CDR3 protein. Of some 100,000 distinct CDR3 sequences detected, more than 20% appear once; the ten largest clones hold about two fifths. Worth noting for this clonotype: The target antigen is unknown.

The rearrangement uses TRBV11-2 and TRBJ2-1; TRBD1 might be the D (5 bases). The TCR was taken from a human donor in good health (CMV status not recorded). Some clones in this sample may be carry-over from other donors' samples. The sequenced material came from CD8+ T cells from PBMCs. The CDR3 sequence is CASSLMWGGTYNEQFF. The CDR3 bases are TGTGCCAGCAGCTTAATGTGGGGCGGCACCTACAATGAGCAGTTCTTC.